This T cell receptor (beta chain) was observed in a study of intratumoral heterogeneity in liver cancer. Assay used: immunoSEQ multiplex PCR; TCRdb lists only in-frame clones, some missing. The sample has some 20,000 clones, about two thirds seen once. The germline gives CDR1 MNHEY, CDR2 SMNVEV (reference sequence). Trimming removed 5 bases from V and 5 bases from J; junction bases left unmatched: 16. The CDR3 length is 17 residues. The chain is built from TRBV27 and TRBJ2-3; the match to TRBD1 covers 7 bases. This TCR derives from a woman aged 70-85 years with hepatocellular carcinoma. Sequenced here: tumor-adjacent normal tissue, sampled before any cancer treatment. The CDR3 sequence is CASSPLPGQVRGDTQYF. CDR3 DNA sequence: TGTGCCAGCAGTCCCCTCCCCGGACAGGTCAGGGGAGATACGCAGTATTTT.